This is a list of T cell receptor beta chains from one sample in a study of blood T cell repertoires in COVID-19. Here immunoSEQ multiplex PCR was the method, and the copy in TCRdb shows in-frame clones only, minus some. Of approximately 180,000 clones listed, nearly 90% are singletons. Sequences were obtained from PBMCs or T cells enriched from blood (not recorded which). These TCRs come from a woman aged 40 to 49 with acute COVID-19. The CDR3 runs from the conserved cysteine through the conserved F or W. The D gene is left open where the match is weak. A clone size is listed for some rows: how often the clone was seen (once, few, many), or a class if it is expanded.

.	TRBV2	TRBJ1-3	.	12	CASSGQVNTIYF	TGTGCCAGCAGTGGACAGGTCAACACCATATATTTT
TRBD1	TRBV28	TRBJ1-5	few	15	CASSLTGAFNQPQHF	TGTGCCAGCAGTCTGACAGGGGCTTTCAATCAGCCCCAGCATTTT
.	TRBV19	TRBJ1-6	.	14	CASSGQADNSPLHF	TGTGCCAGTTCCGGCCAGGCCGATAATTCACCCCTCCACTTT
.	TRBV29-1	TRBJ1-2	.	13	CSVEAGAFYGYTF	TGCAGCGTTGAGGCGGGGGCTTTCTATGGCTACACCTTC
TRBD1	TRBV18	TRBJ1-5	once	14	CASSRDRADQPQHF	TGTGCCAGCTCTCGCGACAGGGCTGATCAGCCCCAGCATTTT
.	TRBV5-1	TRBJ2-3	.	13	CASRLASPDTQYF	TGCGCCAGCAGACTAGCTTCACCAGATACGCAGTATTTT
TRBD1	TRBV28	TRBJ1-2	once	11	CASSTGGGYTF	TGTGCCAGCAGTACAGGGGGAGGCTACACCTTC
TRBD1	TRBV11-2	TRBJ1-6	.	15	CASSSTGDYNSPLHF	TGTGCCAGCAGCTCCACAGGGGACTATAATTCACCCCTCCACTTT
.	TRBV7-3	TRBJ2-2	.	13	CASSPGITGELFF	TGTGCCAGCAGCCCAGGGATCACCGGGGAGCTGTTTTTT
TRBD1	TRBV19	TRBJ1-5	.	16	CASSISRDRGNQPQHF	TGTGCCAGTAGTATCTCCCGGGACAGGGGTAATCAGCCCCAGCATTTT
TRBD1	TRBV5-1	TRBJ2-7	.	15	CASSYGGQDSYEQYF	TGCGCCAGCAGCTATGGGGGACAGGACTCCTACGAGCAGTACTTC
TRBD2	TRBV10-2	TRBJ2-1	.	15	CATEGAGESYNEQFF	TGCGCCACAGAGGGAGCGGGAGAATCCTACAATGAGCAGTTCTTC
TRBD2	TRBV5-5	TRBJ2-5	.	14	CASSLLAGVETQYF	TGTGCCAGCAGCTTGCTAGCGGGAGTGGAGACCCAGTACTTC
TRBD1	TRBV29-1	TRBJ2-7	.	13	CSVESPRGREQYF	TGCAGCGTTGAATCTCCCAGGGGGAGAGAGCAGTACTTC
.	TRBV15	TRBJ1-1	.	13	CATSRFTAEEAFF	TGTGCCACCAGCAGATTTACCGCGGAGGAAGCTTTCTTT
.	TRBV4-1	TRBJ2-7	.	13	CASSQERLDEQYF	TGCGCCAGCAGCCAAGAGCGTCTGGACGAGCAGTACTTC
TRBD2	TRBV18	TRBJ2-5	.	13	CASSPGLVETQYF	TGTGCCAGCTCACCCGGACTAGTCGAGACCCAGTACTTC
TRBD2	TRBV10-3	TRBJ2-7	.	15	CAISESGLAVYEQYF	TGTGCCATCAGTGAGTCGGGGCTAGCGGTCTACGAGCAGTACTTC
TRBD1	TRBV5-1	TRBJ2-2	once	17	CASSSTAGTGNTGELFF	TGCGCCAGCAGCTCGACGGCCGGGACAGGGAACACCGGGGAGCTGTTTTTT
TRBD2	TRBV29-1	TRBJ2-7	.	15	CSVEGRLAGAYEQYF	TGCAGCGTTGAAGGCCGACTAGCGGGAGCGTACGAGCAGTACTTC
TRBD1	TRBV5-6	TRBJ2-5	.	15	CASSLATGGLETQYF	TGTGCCAGCAGCTTGGCGACAGGGGGCCTAGAGACCCAGTACTTC
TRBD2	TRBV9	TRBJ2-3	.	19	CASSEEGGTSGGFADTQYF	TGTGCCAGCAGCGAAGAGGGCGGGACTAGCGGGGGATTTGCAGATACGCAGTATTTT
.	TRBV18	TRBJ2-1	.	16	CASSPLRGNSYNEQFF	TGTGCCAGCTCACCACTTCGCGGGAACTCCTACAATGAGCAGTTCTTC
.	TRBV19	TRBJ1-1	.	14	CASFLTGLNTEAFF	TGTGCCAGCTTTCTGACAGGTCTGAACACTGAAGCTTTCTTT
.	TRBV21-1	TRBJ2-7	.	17	CASSTKRNRDRSYEQYF	TGTGCCAGCAGCACCAAACGAAACCGGGACAGGTCCTACGAGCAGTACTTC
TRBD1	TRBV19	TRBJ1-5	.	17	CASTGTGESYSNQPQHF	TGTGCCAGTACTGGGACAGGGGAATCTTATAGCAATCAGCCCCAGCATTTT
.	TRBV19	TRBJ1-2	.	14	CASSIGEALNGYTF	TGTGCCAGTAGTATCGGGGAGGCGTTGAATGGCTACACCTTC
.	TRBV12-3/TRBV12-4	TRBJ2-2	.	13	CASSLTNTGELFF	TGTGCCAGCAGCCTAACGAACACCGGGGAGCTGTTTTTT